This T cell receptor (beta chain) was sequenced for a study of T-cell memory formation after mild COVID-19. Overall study context: TCR clusters were mostly donor specific.

TCRdb ran MiXCR on the 5' RACE reads and lists one entry per CDR3 protein. In the table there are 120,000 to 150,000 distinct CDR3 sequences, over 6% of which are singletons. This CDR3 spans 15 amino acids. Per germline, CDR1 SGHTA and CDR2 FQGNSA. V was pared by 2 bases and J by 0 bases, with 9 bases between. Material for sequencing was PBMCs or a T cell subset sorted from them (not recorded which). V is TRBV7-2 and J is TRBJ2-3, with D tentatively TRBD2 (5 bases). The clonotype comes from an adult woman who had mild COVID-19 (a few samples of this study predate the infection). Cell type and time point are not known. The CDR3 nucleotides read TGTGCCAGCAGCTTAAAGGACTCTAGCACAGATACGCAGTATTTT. Translation gives CASSLKDSSTDTQYF.